This TCR beta chain was identified in a study of read filtering for tumor transcriptome and immune sequencing. General observations from the study: Even smaller IR-seq throughput identified most shared clonotypes. In IR-seq, single-read clonotypes were roughly 80% of clonotypes but approximately 4% of reads.

Ten or more counts support this clonotype. Its antigen is unidentified. Sampling of bone marrow took place during active disease in every patient. From roughly 390 ng of RNA, a library with molecular barcoded alpha/delta and beta/gamma adaptors was made. TCRdb re-called the reads through MiXCR, storing one row per CDR3 protein. This table has more than 12,000 distinct CDR3 sequences, just over 20% appearing once. This CDR3 is built from 13 residues. The germline CDR1 and CDR2 sequences are SQVTM and ANQGSEA. Trimming pared 5 bases from V and 10 bases from J, leaving 18 bases between. The sample comprised a population of CD138-negative cells sorted from bone marrow. The rearrangement uses TRBV29-1 and TRBJ2-1; TRBD2 might be the D (5 bases). The receptor was isolated from a donor aged 40 or older with multiple myeloma. The CDR3 DNA follows: TGCAGCGTTTGGGAAGGACGGGGAATGGAGCAGTTCTTC. It translates to CSVWEGRGMEQFF.